Below are 4 T cell receptor beta chains sequenced from a single sample in a study of blood T cells in healthy people across ages. Through a sample-barcoded 5' primer and a J-beta primer mix, a second PCR was run for about 7 to 12 cycles. MiXCR was run by TCRdb on the 5' RACE reads, yielding one entry per CDR3 protein. The sample carries roughly 1,800,000 distinct CDR3 sequences, about 50% recorded once. What was sequenced was blood. The receptors originated from a woman in her thirties or forties in good health.

On this clonotype: A read error may account for a junction end that differs from germline. The V gene is TRBV7-2, the J gene TRBJ2-5, with 11 bases identical to TRBD2. The germline gives CDR1 SGHTA, CDR2 FQGNSA. This CDR3 region has 16 residues. As DNA, the CDR3 is TGTGCCAGCAGCTTAGTAGCGGGGGGGACCCAAGTGACCCAGTACTTC. It translates to CASSLVAGGTQVTQYF.

V gene TRBV10-3 combines with J gene TRBJ1-6; D is ambiguous. The germline V and J ends were trimmed by 4 bases and 0 bases, with 7 bases remaining between them. The germline gives CDR1 ENHRY, CDR2 SYGVKD. CDR3 length equals 15 residues. CDR3 protein: CAISVGSSYNSPLHF. The CDR3 bases are TGTGCCATCAGTGTAGGAAGCTCCTATAATTCACCCCTCCACTTT.

The chain uses TRBV6-2 or TRBV6-3 and TRBJ2-7, with D unclear. This CDR3 has 14 amino acids. The germline V and J ends were trimmed by 6 bases and 6 bases, with 18 bases remaining between them. Germline CDR1 is MNHEY and CDR2 is SVGEGT. CDR3 in DNA: TGTGCCAGCAGCACTTCACTTAACGTCGTCGAGCAGTACTTC. This gives the protein CASSTSLNVVEQYF.

This chain links TRBV29-1 with TRBJ2-1; 8 bases fit TRBD2. This CDR3 comprises 15 residues. Germline lookup yields CDR1 SQVTM and CDR2 ANQGSEA. V lost 2 bases, J lost 2 bases, and 5 bases stayed unmatched. This CDR3 is CSVEPPAGAYNEQFF. The CDR3 nucleotides are TGCAGCGTTGAACCGCCAGCGGGGGCCTACAATGAGCAGTTCTTC.